The 25 T cell receptor beta chains presented below share a single source sample, sequenced in a study of neurological immune-mediated disorders. From the 5' RACE reads, TCRdb called clonotypes with MiXCR, one entry per CDR3 protein. The sample has under 40,000 distinct CDR3 sequences; about 7% are singletons. Sequenced sample: PBMCs. The receptor set was obtained from a woman between 40 and 55 years old in good health.

Many counts were recorded for this clonotype. This chain links TRBV13 with TRBJ2-5; TRBD2 aligns across 8 bases. CDR3 length: 16 residues. The V and J ends lost 4 bases and 4 bases, in that order; junction bases with no gene match: 11. Germline V gives CDR1 PRHDT, CDR2 FYEKMQ (reference sequence). CDR3 protein: CASSSPTSAWGETQYF. CDR3 coding DNA: TGTGCCAGCAGCTCTCCGACTAGCGCCTGGGGAGAGACCCAGTACTTC.

The chain is built from TRBV9 and TRBJ2-2; D gene uncertain. The V end lost 4 bases, the J end lost 0 bases, and 10 bases lay between the germline ends. The germline V gene encodes CDR1 SGDLS and CDR2 YYNGEE. The CDR3 extends over 15 amino acids. In DNA, the CDR3 is TGTGCCAGCAGCCTTCTTTTAACGAACACCGGGGAGCTGTTTTTT. Amino acid sequence: CASSLLLTNTGELFF.

This clonotype was detected ten times or more. The chain employs TRBV5-1 and TRBJ1-1, with D possibly being TRBD1 (5 bases). The CDR3 totals 14 residues. The germline V gene has CDR1 SGHRS and CDR2 YFSETQ. V was shortened by 4 bases and J by 4 bases, with 14 bases between the two germline ends. The CDR3 nucleotides are TGCGCCAGCAGCCCGGTGGGGGAGCGCACTGAAGCTTTCTTT. Translation gives CASSPVGERTEAFF.

This clonotype showed up just a few times. The chain links TRBV30 to TRBJ1-3, with D uncertain. This CDR3 is built from 15 residues. V shed 2 bases and J shed 0 bases, with 11 bases lying between them. Per germline, CDR1 GTSNPN and CDR2 SVGIG (reference sequence). CDR3 protein: CAWSRGTPSGNTIYF. The CDR3 DNA is TGTGCCTGGAGTAGAGGAACCCCCTCTGGAAACACCATATATTTT.

This clonotype was seen ten or more times. This chain uses TRBV20-1 with TRBJ2-3; weak D call: TRBD1 (6 bases). The germline CDR1 and CDR2 sequences are DFQATT and SNEGSKA (reference sequence). The V end was cut by 5 bases, the J end by 1 base, with 25 bases between. This CDR3 is built from 18 residues. CDR3 protein: CSAQSPSGARKGTDTQYF. In nucleotides, the CDR3 is TGCAGTGCTCAAAGCCCTTCAGGGGCGCGGAAAGGCACAGATACGCAGTATTTT.

This clonotype was recorded at least ten times. The genes are TRBV6-6 and TRBJ2-1; possible D gene TRBD2, 6 bases. V dropped 8 bases and J dropped 4 bases, with 18 bases sitting between them. The germline V gene encodes CDR1 MNHNY and CDR2 SVGAGI (reference sequence). CDR3 length: 15 residues. The CDR3 sequence: CASSWKSGEYNEQFF. The CDR3 nucleotides read TGTGCCAGCTCGTGGAAATCGGGGGAGTACAATGAGCAGTTCTTC.

This clonotype was detected ten times or more. V gene TRBV28 combines with J gene TRBJ2-7, with D unresolved. V gave up 7 bases and J gave up 7 bases, with 17 bases separating them. Per the germline V gene, CDR1 is MDHEN and CDR2 is SYDVKM. The CDR3 is 13 residues long. The CDR3 region is CASTAWPSGEQYF. CDR3 DNA: TGTGCCAGCACAGCATGGCCCTCGGGTGAGCAGTACTTC.

This clonotype was seen ten or more times. The rearrangement links TRBV7-8 to TRBJ2-1; 12 bases fit TRBD2. Looked up from germline, CDR1 is SGHVS and CDR2 is FQNEAQ. The CDR3 is 19 residues long. Trimming cost V 2 bases and J 7 bases; bases outside gene matches: 15. CDR3 nucleotide sequence: TGTGCCAGCAGCTTATTCACTAGCGGGAGGTCCGGTACTAGGAATGAGCAGTTCTTC. It translates to CASSLFTSGRSGTRNEQFF.

This clonotype was observed a few times. The chain uses TRBV9 and TRBJ1-2; 9 bases line up with TRBD1. CDR3 length: 14 amino acids. Looked up from germline, CDR1 is SGDLS and CDR2 is YYNGEE. With V trimmed by 7 bases and J by 5 bases, 9 bases remained unmatched. The CDR3 spells CASAKGTGWYGYTF. In nucleotides, the CDR3 is TGTGCCAGCGCAAAAGGGACAGGGTGGTATGGCTACACCTTC. Looking up the rest from reference TRBV9 and TRBJ1-2 gives the full variable domain: DSGVTQTPKHLITATGQRVTLRCSPRSGDLSVYWYQQSLDQGLQFLIQYYNGEERAKGNILERFSAQQFPDLHSELNLSSLELGDSALYFCASAKGTGWYGYTFGSGTRLTVV.

This clonotype was picked up many times. This chain joins TRBV6-2 or TRBV6-3 and TRBJ2-2; the D gene is possibly TRBD2 (7 bases). This CDR3 comprises 14 residues. The germline gives CDR1 MNHEY, CDR2 SVGEGT. Trimming took 8 bases from V and 5 from J, leaving 15 bases between them. The CDR3 DNA is TGTGCCAGCTCTGGGGGGGCGAGGACCGGGGAGCTGTTTTTT. Translation: CASSGGARTGELFF.

This clonotype was detected ten times or more. The rearrangement joins TRBV10-1 to TRBJ2-2; the D is unclear. Germline assignment: CDR1 WNHNN and CDR2 SYGVQD (reference sequence). The V and J ends lost 0 bases and 5 bases respectively, with 1 base between them. The CDR3 contains 12 residues. The CDR3 region has the DNA TGCGCCAGCAGTGAGTCAACCGGGGAGCTGTTTTTT. This translates into CASSESTGELFF.

The sample holds many counts of this clonotype. The chain employs TRBV29-1 and TRBJ1-1, with D maybe TRBD1 (5 bases). Germline assignment: CDR1 SQVTM and CDR2 ANQGSEA. V was clipped by 0 bases and J by 8 bases, with 19 bases between them. The CDR3 length is 15 residues. The CDR3 is CSVEDLGARPLEAFF. CDR3 bases: TGCAGCGTTGAAGATCTTGGGGCCCGGCCCCTCGAAGCTTTCTTT.

Many counts were recorded for this clonotype. This sequence joins TRBV20-1 and TRBJ2-5, with D possibly being TRBD2 (7 bases). The germline CDR1 and CDR2 sequences are DFQATT and SNEGSKA (reference sequence). The CDR3 has 14 amino acids. V was trimmed by 6 bases and J by 2 bases, leaving 16 bases between them. CDR3 protein: CSAPGGGGQETQYF. Here the CDR3 DNA reads TGCAGTGCGCCGGGGGGCGGGGGTCAAGAGACCCAGTACTTC.

Ten or more counts support this clonotype. This chain joins TRBV6-1 and TRBJ2-7; D possibly uses TRBD1 or TRBD2 (5 bases each). The CDR3 totals 14 residues. V was cut by 3 bases and J by 3 bases, with 12 bases left in between. CDR1 is MNHNS, CDR2 SASEGT, per germline. As DNA, the CDR3 is TGTGCCAGCAGTGACGGGACCTTGGGCTACGAGCAGTACTTC. Translated: CASSDGTLGYEQYF.

This clonotype was found many times. V usage is TRBV7-9 and J usage is TRBJ2-7; D is perhaps TRBD2 (6 bases). Trimming cost V 5 bases and J 0 bases, with 11 bases left between them. This CDR3 has 14 residues. Per germline, CDR1 SEHNR and CDR2 FQNEAQ (reference sequence). The CDR3 is CASSRAGTSYEQYF. Here the CDR3 DNA reads TGTGCCAGCAGCAGAGCGGGCACCTCCTACGAGCAGTACTTC.

This clonotype was counted at least ten times. The CDR3: CASSLDTGGNQPQHF. CDR3 DNA: TGCGCCAGCAGCTTGGATACTGGAGGCAATCAGCCCCAGCATTTT. V is TRBV5-1 and J is TRBJ1-5; D call uncertain. This CDR3 has 15 amino acids. The V end was cut by 0 bases, the J end by 2 bases, with 9 bases between. CDR1 is SGHRS, CDR2 YFSETQ, per germline.

This clonotype has a count of ten or more. The chain employs TRBV20-1 and TRBJ1-1; a possible D gene is TRBD1 (5 bases). The germline V gene has CDR1 DFQATT and CDR2 SNEGSKA (reference sequence). The CDR3 sequence is 13 residues long. The V end lost 3 bases, the J end lost 3 bases, and 11 bases lay between the germline ends. CDR3: CSARPGHYTEAFF. The CDR3 coding sequence is TGCAGTGCTAGGCCAGGGCATTACACTGAAGCTTTCTTT.

This clonotype was detected a few times. The CDR3 sequence is CASTSRTEQYF. For the CDR3, the DNA is TGTGCCAGCACCTCTCGGACCGAGCAGTACTTC. The J gene is TRBJ2-7, the V gene TRBV28; no definite D call. Germline CDR1 reads MDHEN; CDR2 reads SYDVKM. Deletions cut 7 bases from V and 6 bases from J, with 10 bases between. The CDR3 covers 11 residues.

This clonotype was found many times. V gene TRBV5-1 combines with J gene TRBJ1-1; 8 nucleotides agree with TRBD1. J gave up 6 bases and V 6 bases, and 19 bases lay outside the gene matches. The CDR3 extends over 17 amino acids. The germline gives CDR1 SGHRS, CDR2 YFSETQ. CDR3 DNA sequence: TGCGCCAGCATGAGGAACGCCCTTCGTGGACAGGGCCCTGAAGCTTTCTTT. Translating it yields CASMRNALRGQGPEAFF.

This clonotype counts as medium-sized (0.01 to 0.1%). J is TRBJ2-1 and V is TRBV5-1, with 7 bases aligning to TRBD1. This CDR3 spans 15 amino acids. V was clipped by 3 bases and J by 1 base; unmatched bases: 4. The germline CDR1 and CDR2 sequences are SGHRS and YFSETQ. CDR3 sequence (DNA): TGCGCCAGCAGCTCGGCAGGGGGTTCCTACAATGAGCAGTTCTTC. This gives the protein CASSSAGGSYNEQFF.

Only a few counts were recorded for this clonotype. The CDR3 DNA follows: TGTGCCAGCACCCCTAGAGGGCGGGAGGTGAATGAGCAGTTCTTC. The encoded protein is CASTPRGREVNEQFF. This chain connects TRBV7-8 to TRBJ2-1, with 8 bases fitting TRBD2. Germline CDR1 and CDR2: SGHVS and FQNEAQ. This CDR3 contains 15 residues. Trimming took 7 bases from V and 7 from J; bases not matched to a gene: 12.

This clonotype was counted at least ten times. The chain joins TRBV7-3 to TRBJ2-1; D gene uncertain. Germline V gene data show CDR1 as SGHTA and CDR2 as FQGTGA. V was cut by 2 bases and J by 0 bases, with 14 bases left in between. The length of the CDR3 is 17 residues. The CDR3 is CASSLSVPHSSYNEQFF. In DNA form, the CDR3 reads TGTGCCAGCAGCTTATCCGTCCCCCATTCCTCCTACAATGAGCAGTTCTTC.

This clonotype showed up many times. The chain is built from TRBV20-1 and TRBJ1-5, with unresolved D. The CDR3 has 15 amino acids. The V and J ends lost 2 bases and 0 bases respectively, with 11 bases between them. Germline CDR1 reads DFQATT; CDR2 reads SNEGSKA (reference sequence). The CDR3 nucleotides read TGCAGTGCTAGATCGGGCAGTTATAGCAATCAGCCCCAGCATTTT. This encodes CSARSGSYSNQPQHF.

This clonotype was found many times. This rearrangement joins TRBV5-1 to TRBJ1-2; D is ambiguous. This CDR3 is built from 13 residues. V lost 5 bases and J 7 bases, leaving 15 bases between the germline ends. Per germline, CDR1 SGHRS and CDR2 YFSETQ. The chain's CDR3 is CASSFDTARGYTF. The CDR3 DNA reads TGCGCCAGCAGTTTTGACACCGCCCGTGGCTACACCTTC.

This clonotype came up many times. V gene TRBV15 combines with J gene TRBJ2-2; D might be TRBD1 (5 bases). The germline CDR1 and CDR2 sequences are LNHNV and YYDKDF (reference sequence). The ends were cut back, 7 bases at V and 3 bases at J, with 12 bases in the middle. The CDR3 consists of 14 residues. CDR3 sequence reads: CATNGHHDTGELFF. The CDR3 DNA is TGTGCCACCAACGGACATCACGACACCGGGGAGCTGTTTTTT.